This is a list of T cell receptor beta chains from one sample in a study of blood T cell repertoires in COVID-19. Only in-frame clones appear in the TCRdb table, and some are missing; sequencing was by immunoSEQ multiplex PCR. Among about 210,000 clones listed, roughly 85% were seen once. Material: peripheral blood. The receptors were sampled from a man aged 50 or older with COVID-19, enrolled during active disease. CDR3s leave out the opening cysteine and the closing phenylalanine or tryptophan.

V gene,J gene,CDR3 length,CDR3 protein
TRBV6-2/TRBV6-3,TRBJ2-7,9,ASSWSYEQY
TRBV19,TRBJ2-3,14,ASRPQGLAELDTQY
TRBV28,TRBJ1-2,15,ASNYSPGTGGNYGYT
TRBV18,TRBJ1-6,12,ASSLGLQNSPLH
TRBV5-1,TRBJ2-2,12,ASSLSPGGGELF
TRBV6-5,TRBJ2-3,13,ASRKLDLSTDTQY
TRBV12-3/TRBV12-4,TRBJ2-7,10,ASSPGQYEQY
TRBV28,TRBJ1-3,14,ASSAYSGVAGNTIY
TRBV19,TRBJ2-7,10,ASRSGSYEQY
TRBV5-5,TRBJ2-3,13,ASSRLAGSTDTQY
TRBV6-2/TRBV6-3,TRBJ2-1,13,ASSHGLLRRDEQF
TRBV6-5,TRBJ1-6,12,ASSYLLRDSPLH
TRBV11-1,TRBJ2-7,13,ASSLAFGDTYEQY
TRBV5-4,TRBJ1-1,13,ASSSLGLMNTEAF
TRBV5-1,TRBJ2-5,12,ASSLAAGPETQY
TRBV10-3,TRBJ1-4,11,AISNSPNEKLF
TRBV27,TRBJ1-6,15,ASSLRTGVNHNSPLH
TRBV7-3,TRBJ2-2,15,ASSLVAVGLAAPELF
TRBV2,TRBJ2-7,12,ASRSGTGTGEQY
TRBV9,TRBJ1-5,13,ASSNPGGRNQPQH
TRBV6-5,TRBJ1-6,13,ASTTGGGRNSPLH
TRBV5-1,TRBJ2-2,13,ASKFSSSNTGELF
TRBV4-1,TRBJ1-3,16,ASSLEADRGTSGNTIY
TRBV3-1/TRBV3-2,TRBJ2-2,15,ASSYLPGQGAGGELF
TRBV27,TRBJ1-1,14,ASSLQGAVWNTEAF
TRBV2,TRBJ1-1,11,ASRREENTEAF
TRBV18,TRBJ1-2,10,ASSPDSTGYT
TRBV5-4,TRBJ1-2,14,ASSLGHRDRVYGYT
TRBV10-2,TRBJ1-2,16,ASSESIITGSSGYGYT
TRBV30,TRBJ2-1,13,AWSHPGLADNEQF
TRBV4-2,TRBJ2-7,10,ASSPDNYEQY
TRBV18,TRBJ1-2,11,ASSRDSNYGYT
TRBV27,TRBJ2-5,13,ASSLQGLREETQY
TRBV28,TRBJ1-5,14,ASSYAGQGAIQPQH
TRBV6-1,TRBJ1-5,10,ASSEVGGHQH
TRBV18,TRBJ2-7,13,ASSPSRTGYYEQY
TRBV11-3,TRBJ2-1,12,ASSLDSSYNEQF
TRBV19,TRBJ2-3,12,ASSISGQQKTQY
TRBV5-4,TRBJ2-3,14,ASSFNQGLSTDTQY
TRBV11-1,TRBJ2-7,12,ASSPGTGPYEQY
TRBV7-3,TRBJ1-1,12,ASSAGTGFTEAF
TRBV7-9,TRBJ2-7,13,ASSTSGTGVYEQY
TRBV27,TRBJ1-4,12,ASSSRGTNEKLF
TRBV28,TRBJ1-5,11,ASSLQVVQPQH
TRBV4-3,TRBJ2-5,15,ASSQDRTGGSQETQY
TRBV27,TRBJ1-2,16,ASSLPLFVGGTNYGYT
TRBV4-2,TRBJ2-3,15,ASSQDLAGPSTDTQY
TRBV6-2/TRBV6-3,TRBJ1-1,16,ASSYGTGGVGTNTEAF
TRBV5-5,TRBJ1-1,12,ASSPDGGSTEAF
TRBV29-1,TRBJ1-4,11,SVRGQGDEKLF
TRBV5-1,TRBJ2-3,12,ASSSQGAGDTQY
TRBV5-6,TRBJ2-7,12,ASSWLEREDEQY
TRBV2,TRBJ2-7,9,ASSEAREQY
TRBV3-1/TRBV3-2,TRBJ1-5,13,ASSPRQNSNQPQH